The 29 T cell receptor beta chains reported below all come from one sample, sequenced in a study of follicular helper T cells after annual influenza vaccination. Stated time point: 2014-2015 season, pre-vaccination. Profiled with immunoSEQ multiplex PCR; TCRdb holds only in-frame clones, not every one. The sample lists about 27,000 clones, approximately 80% occurring once. The sample consisted of CXCR5+ CD38- circulating T follicular helper cells from blood, taken on the day of influenza vaccination. Subset here: circulating Tfh, non-naive CD4+CXCR5+PD-1+ (ICOS+CD38+ or ICOS-CD38-). These receptors all stem from an adult who received the influenza vaccine.

The V and J genes are TRBV11-2 and TRBJ2-1, with 7 bases aligning to TRBD1. Trimming at V came to 7 bases and at J to 5 bases, leaving 17 bases not matched to a gene. Germline assignment: CDR1 SGHAT and CDR2 FQNNGV. The CDR3 consists of 17 residues. CDR3 region: CASTIVASGGIDNEQFF. CDR3 bases: TGTGCCAGCACCATCGTCGCCTCAGGGGGTATCGACAATGAGCAGTTCTTC.

The rearrangement joins TRBV7-9 to TRBJ2-7; D may be TRBD1 (6 bases). The CDR3 is made up of 15 amino acids. Germline CDR1 reads SEHNR; CDR2 reads FQNEAQ (reference sequence). The ends were cut back, 3 bases at V and 6 bases at J, with 18 bases in the middle. CDR3 DNA sequence: TGTGCCAGCAGCTTCCGACAGGTTACCTCTGGCGAGCAGTACTTC. This codes for CASSFRQVTSGEQYF.

This clone was seen a handful of times. The rearrangement uses TRBV30 and TRBJ2-4, with D possibly being TRBD1 (5 bases). Germline CDR1 is GTSNPN and CDR2 is SVGIG (reference sequence). The CDR3 spans 13 residues. V lost 1 base and J lost 8, with 12 bases in between. CDR3 in DNA: TGTGCCTGGAGTGCGGCTAGGGGTTACATTCAGTACTTC. Translation gives CAWSAARGYIQYF.

This clone was seen only a few times. The V and J genes are TRBV6-6 and TRBJ1-4, with TRBD1 identical over 10 bases. Trimming at V came to 6 bases and at J to 8 bases, leaving 6 bases not matched to a gene. Germline V gene data show CDR1 as MNHNY and CDR2 as SVGAGI (reference sequence). CDR3 length equals 14 residues. The CDR3 DNA is TGTGCCAGCAGCCAGACAGGGGGCCGGGAAAAACTGTTTTTT. The encoded protein is CASSQTGGREKLFF.

The chain carries TRBV7-9 and TRBJ2-5; 12 bases line up with TRBD1. J gave up 6 bases and V 4 bases, and 6 bases lay outside the gene matches. This CDR3 is built from 15 residues. CDR1 is SEHNR, CDR2 FQNEAQ, per germline (reference sequence). The CDR3 protein is CASSSKGQGAKTQYF. The CDR3 nucleotides are TGTGCCAGCAGCTCCAAGGGACAGGGGGCGAAGACCCAGTACTTC. The full variable domain, with the rest looked up from reference TRBV7-9 and TRBJ2-5, is DTGVSQNPRHKITKRGQNVTFRCDPISEHNRLYWYRQTLGQGPEFLTYFQNEAQLEKSRLLSDRFSAERPKGSFSTLEIQRTEQGDSAMYLCASSSKGQGAKTQYFGPGTRLLVL.

The rearrangement uses TRBV5-1 and TRBJ2-5, with unresolved D. V was pared by 3 bases and J by 1 base, with 13 bases between. CDR1 and CDR2 (germline): SGHRS, YFSETQ. This CDR3 comprises 15 residues. CDR3 sequence reads: CASSSPKVGQETQYF. Here the CDR3 DNA reads TGCGCCAGCAGCTCACCAAAAGTCGGCCAAGAGACCCAGTACTTC.

This chain joins TRBV7-3 and TRBJ2-1; 8 bases are shared with TRBD2. The CDR3 covers 15 residues. Trimming cost V 5 bases and J 4 bases; bases outside gene matches: 7. The germline V gene encodes CDR1 SGHTA and CDR2 FQGTGA. The DNA of the CDR3 is TGTGCCAGCAGCCCTCGGGGGGGCCGGTACAATGAGCAGTTCTTC. Amino acid sequence: CASSPRGGRYNEQFF.

V is TRBV5-1 and J is TRBJ2-5; 8 bases line up with TRBD2. This CDR3 has 15 amino acids. V dropped 3 bases and J dropped 2; count of bases not matched to a gene: 6. Germline V lookup: CDR1 SGHRS, CDR2 YFSETQ. CDR3 nucleotides: TGCGCCAGCAGCTCTCCCGGGGGGGGACAAGAGACCCAGTACTTC. Translated, it gives CASSSPGGGQETQYF.

The chain has TRBV18 and TRBJ2-3, with 7 bases fitting TRBD2. Germline CDR1 is KGHSH and CDR2 is LQKENI. CDR3 length: 17 residues. With 3 bases clipped from V and 9 bases from J, the junction kept 18 bases outside the gene matches. Here the CDR3 DNA reads TGTGCCAGCTCACCGACCCCTCTAGCGGCAGCGTCGTCGACGCAGTATTTT. It yields the protein CASSPTPLAAASSTQYF.

The chain has TRBV29-1 and TRBJ1-1; D is unresolved. V was clipped by 0 bases and J by 1 base, with 6 bases between them. The CDR3 is 13 residues long. Per the germline V gene, CDR1 is SQVTM and CDR2 is ANQGSEA. CDR3 in DNA: TGCAGCGTTGAAGAGGCAACGAACACTGAAGCTTTCTTT. Translation gives CSVEEATNTEAFF.

This clone was picked up a small number of times. The chain carries TRBV27 and TRBJ1-1, with TRBD1 as a possible D gene (6 bases). CDR1 and CDR2 from the germline V gene are MNHEY and SMNVEV (reference sequence). The CDR3 runs to 16 residues. The V end lost 0 bases, the J end lost 0 bases, and 11 bases lay between the germline ends. This chain's CDR3 is CASSLSRAGVNTEAFF. For the CDR3, the DNA is TGTGCCAGCAGTTTATCGCGGGCAGGGGTGAACACTGAAGCTTTCTTT.

This chain uses TRBV28 with TRBJ2-5; D unclear. This CDR3 contains 14 residues. V was trimmed by 5 bases and J by 0 bases, leaving 10 bases between them. Germline assignment: CDR1 MDHEN and CDR2 SYDVKM. The CDR3 sequence: CASSPPTYQETQYF. As DNA, the CDR3 is TGTGCCAGCAGTCCGCCGACATACCAAGAGACCCAGTACTTC.

The chain is built from TRBV29-1 and TRBJ2-7, with 7 bases that match TRBD1. CDR1 is SQVTM, CDR2 ANQGSEA, per germline. The CDR3 runs 13 residues. J lost 3 bases, V lost 0 bases, and 2 bases had no gene match. CDR3 DNA: TGCAGCGTTGAAGAACGACAGGGCTACGAGCAGTACTTC. Its protein product is CSVEERQGYEQYF.

The chain employs TRBV5-1 and TRBJ2-5, with D possibly being TRBD2 (6 bases). The CDR3 is 12 residues long. Trimming pared 4 bases from V and 5 bases from J, leaving 9 bases between. CDR1 and CDR2 (germline): SGHRS, YFSETQ. CDR3 region: CASSVGRETQYF. The CDR3 DNA reads TGCGCCAGCAGCGTAGGGAGGGAGACCCAGTACTTC.

The V call is TRBV11-2, the J call TRBJ2-3; 11 bases are shared with TRBD2. V trimming: 4 bases; J trimming: 2 bases; junction bases outside the gene matches: 11. The CDR3 has 18 amino acids. In germline, CDR1 is SGHAT, CDR2 FQNNGV. The CDR3 sequence: CASSSTYLTSGDTDTQYF. The CDR3, as DNA: TGTGCCAGCAGCTCAACCTACCTGACTAGCGGGGACACAGATACGCAGTATTTT. Drawing the rest from reference TRBV11-2 and TRBJ2-3, the complete variable domain is EAGVAQSPRYKIIEKRQSVAFWCNPISGHATLYWYQQILGQGPKLLIQFQNNGVVDDSQLPKDRFSAERLKGVDSTLKIQPAKLEDSAVYLCASSSTYLTSGDTDTQYFGPGTRLTVL.

The gene calls are TRBV6-6 and TRBJ1-1; TRBD1 is a possible D gene (5 bases). Trimming took off 0 bases at V and 5 bases at J, with 10 bases between the two ends. CDR3 length: 14 amino acids. Germline V gene lookup returns CDR1 MNHNY and CDR2 SVGAGI (reference sequence). The DNA of the CDR3 is TGTGCCAGCAGTTACTCCTTGGGGGGTACTGAAGCTTTCTTT. Translated: CASSYSLGGTEAFF.

In DNA, the CDR3 is TGTGCCAGCAAGGGGGACAGGGGATTTCCCTACGAGCAGTACTTC. Protein product: CASKGDRGFPYEQYF. The chain combines TRBV6-6 with TRBJ2-7; 10 bases line up with TRBD1. V gave up 7 bases and J gave up 2 bases; unmatched junction bases: 8. Germline CDR1 reads MNHNY; CDR2 reads SVGAGI (reference sequence). This CDR3 spans 15 amino acids.

V usage is TRBV6-5 and J usage is TRBJ2-6; a possible D gene is TRBD1 (5 bases). V was pared by 10 bases and J by 5 bases, with 9 bases between. Germline CDR1 is MNHEY and CDR2 is SVGAGI. The CDR3 is made up of 12 amino acids. The chain's CDR3 is CATQGWANVLTF. CDR3 DNA: TGTGCCACCCAGGGCTGGGCCAACGTCCTGACTTTC.

V and J are TRBV15 and TRBJ2-1, with 7 positions matching TRBD2. The germline V gene has CDR1 LNHNV and CDR2 YYDKDF (reference sequence). The CDR3 sequence is 14 residues long. With V trimmed by 6 bases and J by 6 bases, 8 bases remained unmatched. The CDR3 nucleotides are TGTGCCACCAGGGGCAGGGAGGGAGGCAATGAGCAGTTCTTC. Translating it yields CATRGREGGNEQFF. Together with reference TRBV15 and TRBJ2-1, the CDR3 gives the full variable domain: DAMVIQNPRYQVTQFGKPVTLSCSQTLNHNVMYWYQQKSSQAPKLLFHYYDKDFNNEADTPDNFQSRRPNTSFCFLDIRSPGLGDTAMYLCATRGREGGNEQFFGPGTRLTVL.

This clone was counted only a few times. This chain links TRBV6-6 with TRBJ1-6, with a tentative D call TRBD1 (6 bases). The CDR3 is 14 amino acids. Germline CDR1 reads MNHNY; CDR2 reads SVGAGI (reference sequence). V lost 5 bases, J lost 8 bases, and 13 bases lay in between. The CDR3 protein is CASSTQGDDSPLHF. The CDR3 coding sequence is TGTGCCAGCAGTACACAGGGAGATGATTCACCCCTCCACTTT.

The rearrangement uses TRBV28 and TRBJ2-7, with D hard to call. Trimming pared 5 bases from V and 11 bases from J, leaving 22 bases between. This CDR3 contains 14 residues. Germline V lookup: CDR1 MDHEN, CDR2 SYDVKM. CDR3 amino acids: CASSPPRPRPLEYF. As DNA, the CDR3 is TGTGCCAGCAGTCCCCCGAGGCCCCGCCCTCTTGAGTACTTC.

The V call is TRBV27, the J call TRBJ2-7, with 7 positions matching TRBD2. The CDR3 sequence is 15 residues long. Germline CDR1 is MNHEY and CDR2 is SMNVEV (reference sequence). V lost 4 bases to trimming and J lost 3 bases; unmatched junction nucleotides: 9. The CDR3 nucleotides are TGTGCCAGCAGTTCCCCGGGACTAACCTACTACGAGCAGTACTTC. Amino acids: CASSSPGLTYYEQYF.

This sequence joins TRBV14 and TRBJ2-3; 8 bases line up with TRBD2. The ends lost 1 base at V and 1 base at J; junction bases unmatched: 7. Germline V gene lookup returns CDR1 SGHDN and CDR2 FVKESK. The CDR3 contains 17 residues. This CDR3 reads CASSQGNAGGGTDTQYF. CDR3 nucleotide sequence: TGTGCCAGCAGCCAAGGAAACGCGGGGGGCGGCACAGATACGCAGTATTTT.

The J gene is TRBJ2-7, the V gene TRBV30; D unclear. CDR3 length: 11 amino acids. V was pared by 0 bases and J by 5 bases, with 5 bases between. Looked up from germline, CDR1 is GTSNPN and CDR2 is SVGIG (reference sequence). The CDR3 DNA is TGTGCCTGGAGTGTCCTACACGAGCAGTACTTC. It is translated as CAWSVLHEQYF.

The chain has TRBV6-5 and TRBJ2-3; TRBD2 matches 7 bases. In germline, CDR1 is MNHEY, CDR2 SVGAGI. The V gene end was trimmed by 6 bases and the J gene end by 8 bases; junction bases not matched to a gene: 11. The CDR3 is 14 residues long. The CDR3 reads CASSLGEGRSTQYF. The CDR3 coding sequence is TGTGCCAGCAGCCTCGGGGAGGGCCGCAGTACGCAGTATTTT.

The CDR3 DNA is TGTGCCAGCTCACCACCTACAGGCAGGGGGGTCTACGAGCAGTACTTC. Protein: CASSPPTGRGVYEQYF. V gene TRBV18 combines with J gene TRBJ2-7; possible D gene TRBD1, 7 bases. The CDR3 spans 16 residues. V lost 0 bases and J 3 bases, leaving 15 bases between the germline ends. Germline loops: CDR1 KGHSH, CDR2 LQKENI.

V usage is TRBV7-2 and J usage is TRBJ2-7; D unclear. Germline values: CDR1 SGHTA, CDR2 FQGNSA. The CDR3 runs to 12 residues. The ends were cut back, 5 bases at V and 6 bases at J, with 11 bases in the middle. The CDR3, as DNA: TGTGCCAGCAGCCCGAGATCTCGCGAGCAGTACTTC. Amino acid sequence: CASSPRSREQYF. Looking up the rest from reference TRBV7-2 and TRBJ2-7 gives the full variable domain: GAGVSQSPSNKVTEKGKDVELRCDPISGHTALYWYRQSLGQGLEFLIYFQGNSAPDKSGLPSDRFSAERTGGSVSTLTIQRTQQEDSAVYLCASSPRSREQYFGPGTRLTVT.

This chain uses TRBV15 with TRBJ2-2; D remains ambiguous. Per germline, CDR1 LNHNV and CDR2 YYDKDF (reference sequence). The V gene lost 1 base and the J gene lost 6 bases, with 9 bases spanning the gap. This CDR3 spans 14 amino acids. This CDR3 reads CATSRAIAAGELFF. The CDR3 DNA reads TGTGCCACCAGCAGAGCGATAGCTGCCGGGGAGCTGTTTTTT. The whole variable domain, remainder taken from reference TRBV15 and TRBJ2-2, is DAMVIQNPRYQVTQFGKPVTLSCSQTLNHNVMYWYQQKSSQAPKLLFHYYDKDFNNEADTPDNFQSRRPNTSFCFLDIRSPGLGDTAMYLCATSRAIAAGELFFGEGSRLTVL.

The CDR3: CASSLRAGANVLTF. The CDR3 bases are TGTGCCAGCAGCCTCAGGGCTGGGGCCAACGTCCTGACTTTC. The chain employs TRBV11-2 and TRBJ2-6, with D perhaps TRBD1 (5 bases). In germline, CDR1 is SGHAT, CDR2 FQNNGV. Deletions cut 5 bases from V and 2 bases from J, with 7 bases between. The CDR3 spans 14 residues.